In this sample, the clone carrying this TCR beta chain turned up many times. Its matching antigen is unknown. The record originates from a study of Graves' ophthalmopathy and Graves' hyperthyroidism. About the study: Upon initial diagnosis and before any treatment, peripheral blood was collected. General study points: The model's prediction of ophthalmopathy progression had 70.59% sensitivity and 72% to 75% specificity. The majority of expanded thyroid clonotypes above 0.001 frequency also occurred in blood.

The TCR beta CDR3 regions underwent amplification from RNA transcripts. RT-PCR was first run with HTBI primers, then multiplex PCR in a second round. TCRdb reprocessed the multiplex PCR reads with MiXCR, giving one entry per CDR3 protein. The sample yields hundreds of thousands of distinct CDR3 sequences, 22% seen once. From germline, CDR1 is MDHEN and CDR2 SYDVKM. This CDR3 region has 14 residues. With 3 bases removed from V and 10 bases from J, the gap between germline ends came to 16 bases. Someone took the PBMCs out of more than 9 ml of fresh peripheral blood. The specimen was peripheral blood. The clonotype originates from a woman in her late teens or twenties with stable Graves' hyperthyroidism. Some clones in this sample may be carry-over from other donors' samples. This chain joins TRBV28 and TRBJ1-5; weak D call: TRBD1 (5 bases). CDR3 sequence: CASSLDMEIGPQHF. DNA of the CDR3: TGTGCCAGCAGTTTGGACATGGAGATAGGTCCCCAGCATTTT.